This entry concerns a single TCR beta chain. Its antigen is as yet unknown. With 3 bases removed from V and 9 bases from J, the gap between germline ends came to 16 bases. This CDR3 comprises 15 residues. CDR1 is SGDLS, CDR2 YYNGEE, per germline. Clones were read by immunoSEQ multiplex PCR, and TCRdb kept only the in-frame ones, dropping some. The sample lists 150,000 to 200,000 clones; 94% were seen once. The data belong to a study of T cell responses to AZD1222 COVID-19 vaccine. General study points: Among the donors, most were white British and more were female, and clonal diversity was possibly underestimated. Repertoire samples came only from after the peak T cell response. Only six or seven AZD1222 recipients were seropositive at baseline.

This clonotype originated in an adult who received the AZD1222 COVID-19 vaccine. Sequencing used peripheral blood, obtained 28 days after the second AZD1222 dose. This sequence joins TRBV9 and TRBJ1-6, with D possibly being TRBD1 (6 bases). The chain's CDR3 is CASSADRLSSSPLHF. CDR3 bases: TGTGCCAGCAGCGCAGACAGGCTATCGTCTTCACCCCTCCACTTT.